A selection of T cell receptor beta chains follows, all from one sample in a study of OX40 agonist ivuxolimab in advanced cancers. Clones were sequenced by immunoSEQ multiplex PCR, and TCRdb holds only the in-frame ones, with some missing. The sample lists 40,000 to 60,000 clones, around 80% occurring once. The specimen comprised CD4+ or CD8+ T cells sorted from blood, sampled in a trial of the OX40 agonist ivuxolimab. The receptors were sampled from an adult with an advanced solid tumor such as melanoma, head and neck, liver or kidney cancer. Both conserved end residues are part of each CDR3. D genes are given only for firm matches. The size entry is marked missing in some rows and otherwise reads once, few, many or a size class.

d_call	v_call	j_call	clone_size	cdr3_nt	cdr3_aa
TRBD2	TRBV15	TRBJ2-7	NA	TGTGCCACCAGCAGGGACACGTGGACTAGCCCTAGAGGTGCCGAGCAGTACTTC	CATSRDTWTSPRGAEQYF
TRBD1	TRBV18	TRBJ1-5	few	TGTGCCAGCTCCCAGGGGGAGAATCAGCCCCAGCATTTT	CASSQGENQPQHF
TRBD1	TRBV5-1	TRBJ2-1	NA	TGCGCCAGCAGCTGGGACAGGTCAGGGTACAATGAGCAGTTCTTC	CASSWDRSGYNEQFF
TRBD1	TRBV19	TRBJ1-6	NA	TGTGCCAGTGGGGGGGACAGGGGAGACAATTCACCCCTCCACTTT	CASGGDRGDNSPLHF
TRBD1	TRBV5-6	TRBJ2-5	NA	TGTGCCAGCAGCCCCCTTAGGGGGCCAGGGGTCCAGTACTTC	CASSPLRGPGVQYF
NA	TRBV5-5	TRBJ2-1	NA	TGTGCCAGCAGCTTGAACAATGAGCAGTTCTTC	CASSLNNEQFF
TRBD2	TRBV10-3	TRBJ2-1	NA	TGTGCCATCAGTGAGTCGTATAGCGGGAGGGGGTCCTACAATGAGCAGTTCTTC	CAISESYSGRGSYNEQFF
TRBD1	TRBV7-9	TRBJ2-7	NA	TGTGCCAGCAGTTACTACAGGGGGCAGAGGACCTACGAGCAGTACTTC	CASSYYRGQRTYEQYF
NA	TRBV10-1	TRBJ1-2	NA	TGCGCCAGCAGTGAGTCTCGAGGGAATCACGGCTACACCTTC	CASSESRGNHGYTF
TRBD2	TRBV7-9	TRBJ2-7	medium-sized	TGTGCCAGCAGCGCAACTAGCGGGAAGTCCCTCTACGAGCAGTACTTC	CASSATSGKSLYEQYF
NA	TRBV5-1	TRBJ2-2	NA	TGCGCCAGCAGCAACCAGGGGTCGCGCCGGCTAAACGCCGGGGAGCTGTTTTTT	CASSNQGSRRLNAGELFF
TRBD1	TRBV6-5	TRBJ2-5	NA	TGTGCCAGTCGAGGGACAGGGAGAGAGACCCAGTACTTC	CASRGTGRETQYF
NA	TRBV6-5	TRBJ2-3	once	TGTGCCAGCAGTTCCCGCATAGATACGCAGTATTTT	CASSSRIDTQYF
TRBD1	TRBV29-1	TRBJ1-1	NA	TGCAGCGTTGTAAGGACAGGTGAAGCTTTCTTT	CSVVRTGEAFF
NA	TRBV5-4	TRBJ2-5	NA	TGTGCCAGCAGCCGTACGGTAGGGACGGAAGAGACCCAGTACTTC	CASSRTVGTEETQYF
NA	TRBV7-8	TRBJ2-4	NA	TGTGCCAGCAGCCATCCGAGGACTGGTAAAAACATTCAGTACTTC	CASSHPRTGKNIQYF
NA	TRBV12-5	TRBJ2-7	NA	TGTGCTAGTGGTTCGGGGCAATGGGACGAGCAGTACTTC	CASGSGQWDEQYF
NA	TRBV7-8	TRBJ1-4	once	TGTGCCAGCAGCCCCTTGTGGGGTGCTAATGAAAAACTGTTTTTT	CASSPLWGANEKLFF
NA	TRBV23-1	TRBJ2-2	NA	TGCGCCAGCAGTCAAAGGGCGCGCGGGGAGCTGTTTTTT	CASSQRARGELFF
NA	TRBV5-1	TRBJ2-3	NA	TGCGCCAGCAGCTCCACTCAAAGCACAGATACGCAGTATTTT	CASSSTQSTDTQYF
TRBD2	TRBV5-5	TRBJ2-6	NA	TGTGCCAGCAGCTTGGCATTAGCGGGGATTTCTGGGGCCAACGTCCTGACTTTC	CASSLALAGISGANVLTF
NA	TRBV7-2	TRBJ2-2	NA	TGTGCCAGCAGCCAAGTCTTCGGCGGAAACACCGGGGAGCTGTTTTTT	CASSQVFGGNTGELFF
NA	TRBV27	TRBJ2-1	once	TGTGCCAGCAGTTTTGCGCTAGTCGAGTCCTACAATGAGCAGTTCTTC	CASSFALVESYNEQFF
NA	TRBV6-5	TRBJ2-7	once	TGTGCCAGCAGTTATCGGGGCGGACTTTCCTACGAGCAGTACTTC	CASSYRGGLSYEQYF
TRBD2	TRBV4-2	TRBJ2-1	NA	TGTGCCAGCAGCACCCACTTGGCGGGAGGGCCTTATGAGCAGTTCTTC	CASSTHLAGGPYEQFF
NA	TRBV5-4	TRBJ2-6	NA	TGTGCCATCCCGACCACCCAGGGCCCCTCTGGGGCCAACGTCCTGACTTTC	CAIPTTQGPSGANVLTF
TRBD2	TRBV14	TRBJ2-3	NA	TGTGCCAGCAGCCCCCGGACTAGCGGGAGCACAGATACGCAGTATTTT	CASSPRTSGSTDTQYF
TRBD1	TRBV6-5	TRBJ2-1	few	TGTGCCAGCAGTTACCTCGACAGGGTCAACAATGAGCAGTTCTTC	CASSYLDRVNNEQFF
NA	TRBV11-2	TRBJ1-1	medium-sized	TGTGCCAGCAGCTTAGACCCGAACACTGAAGCTTTCTTT	CASSLDPNTEAFF
NA	TRBV7-9	TRBJ1-5	few	TGTGCCAGCAGCTTAGGGGCAGGGAGCAATCAGCCCCAGCATTTT	CASSLGAGSNQPQHF
NA	TRBV5-6	TRBJ2-7	NA	TGTGCCAGCAGCTTGAGAGGGGCAGGGGGGAACGAGCAGTACTTC	CASSLRGAGGNEQYF
TRBD2	TRBV18	TRBJ2-7	NA	TGTGCCAGCTCACGTAGCGGGGATTCAAGCGAGCAGTACTTC	CASSRSGDSSEQYF
NA	TRBV30	TRBJ2-2	once	TGTGCCTGGACCCAGTGGTACCTGAACACCGGGGAGCTGTTTTTT	CAWTQWYLNTGELFF
TRBD1	TRBV5-1	TRBJ2-5	NA	TGCGCCAGCAGCTCGTTGACAGGGGCACAAGAGACCCAGTACTTC	CASSSLTGAQETQYF
NA	TRBV14	TRBJ1-1	NA	TGTGCCAGCAGCCAAGTATTTCGGTGGAGGGGAGGCACTGAAGCTTTCTTT	CASSQVFRWRGGTEAFF
NA	TRBV6-6	TRBJ1-5	NA	TGTGCCAGCAGACGGGATGGGGCCAGAAATCAGCCCCAGCATTTT	CASRRDGARNQPQHF
NA	TRBV2	TRBJ1-5	few	TGTGCCAGCAGTGTATGGGGGGTTACTCAGCCCCAGCATTTT	CASSVWGVTQPQHF
NA	TRBV5-4	TRBJ2-1	NA	TGTGCCAGCAGCTTTATGGGGGCTGAGCAGTTCTTC	CASSFMGAEQFF
NA	TRBV6-1	TRBJ2-1	NA	TGTGCCAGCAGTGTCCGGGGGTCCTACAATGAGCAGTTCTTC	CASSVRGSYNEQFF
TRBD1	TRBV19	TRBJ2-1	NA	TGTGCCAGTAGTGCGGACAGGGGCCTGAACAATGAGCAGTTCTTC	CASSADRGLNNEQFF
NA	TRBV5-1	TRBJ2-5	NA	TGCGCCAGCAGCTTGGGCCGCACCGCAGAGACCCAGTACTTC	CASSLGRTAETQYF
NA	TRBV4-1	TRBJ1-6	few	TGCGCCAGCAGCCCGAGGGCCAATTCACCCCTCCACTTT	CASSPRANSPLHF
NA	TRBV5-1	TRBJ2-3	NA	TGCGCCAGCAGCTTTGGGAATCCAAGCACAGATACGCAGTATTTT	CASSFGNPSTDTQYF
NA	TRBV10-2	TRBJ2-7	NA	TGCGCCAGCCGTGGTGGGGCCTACGAGCAGTACTTC	CASRGGAYEQYF